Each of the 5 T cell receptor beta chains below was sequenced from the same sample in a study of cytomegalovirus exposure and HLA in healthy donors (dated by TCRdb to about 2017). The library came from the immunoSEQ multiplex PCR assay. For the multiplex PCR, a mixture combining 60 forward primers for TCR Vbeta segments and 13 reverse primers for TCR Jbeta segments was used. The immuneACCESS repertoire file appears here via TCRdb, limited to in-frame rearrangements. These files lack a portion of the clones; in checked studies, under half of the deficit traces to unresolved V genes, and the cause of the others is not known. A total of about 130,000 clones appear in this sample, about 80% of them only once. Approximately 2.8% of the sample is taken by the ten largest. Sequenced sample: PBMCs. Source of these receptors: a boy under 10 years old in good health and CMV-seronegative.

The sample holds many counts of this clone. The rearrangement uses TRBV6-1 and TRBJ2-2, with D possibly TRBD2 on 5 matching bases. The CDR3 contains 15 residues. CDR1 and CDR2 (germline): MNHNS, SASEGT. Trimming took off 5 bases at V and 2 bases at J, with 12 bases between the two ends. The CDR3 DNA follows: TGTGCCAGCAGTCCTTCAGCGGATAACACCGGGGAGCTGTTTTTT. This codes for CASSPSADNTGELFF.

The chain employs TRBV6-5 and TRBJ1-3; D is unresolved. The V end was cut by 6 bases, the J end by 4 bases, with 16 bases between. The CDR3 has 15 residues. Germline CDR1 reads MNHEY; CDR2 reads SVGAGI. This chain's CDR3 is CASSPQEAVGNTIYF. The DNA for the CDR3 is TGTGCCAGCAGCCCTCAAGAGGCAGTCGGAAACACCATATATTTT.

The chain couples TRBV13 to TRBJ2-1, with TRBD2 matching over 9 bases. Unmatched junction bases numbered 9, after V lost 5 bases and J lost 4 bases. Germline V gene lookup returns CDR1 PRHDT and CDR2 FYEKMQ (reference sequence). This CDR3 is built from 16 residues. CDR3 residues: CASSPGVAGVYNEQFF. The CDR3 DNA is TGTGCCAGCAGCCCCGGGGTAGCGGGAGTATACAATGAGCAGTTCTTC.

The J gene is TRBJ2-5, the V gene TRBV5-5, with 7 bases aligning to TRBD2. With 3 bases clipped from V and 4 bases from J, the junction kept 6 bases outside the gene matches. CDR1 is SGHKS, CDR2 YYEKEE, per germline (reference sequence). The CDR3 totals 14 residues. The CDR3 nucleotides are TGTGCCAGCAGCTGGGGCGGGAGCGCAGAGACCCAGTACTTC. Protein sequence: CASSWGGSAETQYF. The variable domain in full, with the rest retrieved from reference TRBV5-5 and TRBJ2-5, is DAGVTQSPTHLIKTRGQQVTLRCSPISGHKSVSWYQQVLGQGPQFIFQYYEKEERGRGNFPDRFSARQFPNYSSELNVNALLLGDSALYLCASSWGGSAETQYFGPGTRLLVL.

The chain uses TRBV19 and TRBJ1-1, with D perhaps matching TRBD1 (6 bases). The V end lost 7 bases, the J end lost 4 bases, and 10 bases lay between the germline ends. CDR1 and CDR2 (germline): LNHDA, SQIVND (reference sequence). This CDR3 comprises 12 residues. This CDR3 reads CASTRDTTEAFF. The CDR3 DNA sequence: TGTGCCAGTACCCGGGACACCACTGAAGCTTTCTTT.